These 32 T cell receptor beta chains were sequenced from one sample in a study of a mutant IDH1 vaccine in newly diagnosed glioma. Assay used: immunoSEQ multiplex PCR; TCRdb lists only in-frame clones, some missing. The sample yields 60,000 to 100,000 clones, 75% to 90% seen once. The antigens of these receptors remain unknown. The time point here: week 23, last vaccination. With topical imiquimod, each dose of the vaccine consisted of 300 ug of mutant IDH1 20-mer peptide. This specimen consisted of PBMCs, obtained from a glioma patient whose treatment included an IDH1 peptide vaccine. All receptors derive from a woman in her 50s with glioma.

The chain combines TRBV2 with TRBJ2-3, with TRBD2 identical over 9 bases. The V and J ends lost 10 bases and 1 base, in that order; junction bases with no gene match: 18. This CDR3 spans 18 amino acids. The germline CDR1 and CDR2 sequences are SNHLY and FYNNEI. CDR3 sequence reads: CATLAAGGTVGGTDTQYF. The CDR3 DNA sequence: TGTGCCACCCTTGCGGCGGGAGGGACTGTGGGGGGCACAGATACGCAGTATTTT.

V and J are TRBV7-8 and TRBJ2-1; 7 nucleotides line up with TRBD2. Germline trimming cut 1 base from V and 6 bases from J; bases unmatched to any gene: 9. This CDR3 has 16 amino acids. Germline V lookup: CDR1 SGHVS, CDR2 FQNEAQ. The DNA of the CDR3 is TGTGCCAGCAGCTTAGTCGGCGCGGGAGTACGCAATGAGCAGTTCTTC. It codes for CASSLVGAGVRNEQFF. The full variable domain, completed using reference TRBV7-8 and TRBJ2-1, is GAGVSQSPRYKVAKRGQDVALRCDPISGHVSLFWYQQALGQGPEFLTYFQNEAQLDKSGLPSDRFFAERPEGSVSTLKIQRTQQEDSAVYLCASSLVGAGVRNEQFFGPGTRLTVL.

V and J are TRBV4-2 and TRBJ1-2; TRBD1 matches at 7 bases. This CDR3 contains 14 residues. Germline CDR1 and CDR2: LGHNA and YNFKEQ. V dropped 6 bases and J dropped 5; count of bases not matched to a gene: 9. CDR3 DNA sequence: TGTGCCAGCAGTCATGGGACAGAGCCTTATGGCTACACCTTC. As protein: CASSHGTEPYGYTF.

The table lists this clone with a count of one. This chain links TRBV7-9 with TRBJ2-2; the D gene is possibly TRBD2 (5 bases). Trimming left V 1 base short and J 6 bases short, with 6 bases between. The CDR3 sequence is 13 residues long. CDR1 and CDR2 from the germline V gene are SEHNR and FQNEAQ (reference sequence). CDR3 residues: CASSLGRPGELFF. The CDR3 nucleotides read TGTGCCAGCAGCTTAGGGAGGCCCGGGGAGCTGTTTTTT.

This clone has more than one count but fewer than ten. This chain links TRBV27 with TRBJ1-4, with 10 bases aligning to TRBD1. CDR1 is MNHEY and CDR2 is SMNVEV in the germline V gene (reference sequence). The CDR3 is 15 residues long. Losses at the gene ends were 4 bases for V and 5 bases for J; bases not matched to a gene: 4. CDR3: CASSSPDRGNEKLFF. CDR3 nucleotide sequence: TGTGCCAGCAGTTCTCCGGACAGGGGGAATGAAAAACTGTTTTTT.

The CDR3 spells CSGGKGPYNEQFF. CDR3 in DNA: TGCAGCGGGGGTAAGGGGCCCTACAATGAGCAGTTCTTC. This rearrangement joins TRBV29-1 to TRBJ2-1, with TRBD1 as a possible D gene (5 bases). The CDR3 is made up of 13 amino acids. Germline V gene data show CDR1 as SQVTM and CDR2 as ANQGSEA. The ends were cut back, 7 bases at V and 2 bases at J, with 12 bases in the middle.

The chain uses TRBV11-2 and TRBJ2-7; 9 nucleotides line up with TRBD1. The germline V gene has CDR1 SGHAT and CDR2 FQNNGV. This CDR3 spans 14 amino acids. The ends lost 4 bases at V and 2 bases at J; junction bases unmatched: 3. In DNA, the CDR3 is TGTGCCAGCAGCTCGGGACAGGGAGCCTACGAGCAGTACTTC. This codes for CASSSGQGAYEQYF.

The gene calls are TRBV2 and TRBJ2-1; no definite D call. Germline V gene lookup returns CDR1 SNHLY and CDR2 FYNNEI. The V end was cut by 6 bases, the J end by 0 bases, with 6 bases between. The CDR3 runs to 13 residues. The CDR3 DNA reads as TGTGCCAGCAGGGATTACTCCTACAATGAGCAGTTCTTC. It is translated as CASRDYSYNEQFF.

This chain links TRBV12-5 with TRBJ1-1; D is unresolved. CDR3 length: 13 amino acids. CDR1 and CDR2 (germline): LGHNT, FRNRAP. The V gene lost 6 bases and the J gene lost 10 bases, with 18 bases spanning the gap. In DNA form, the CDR3 reads TGTGCTAGTGGCCAGGACGGTTATAGTGGAGCTTTCTTT. As protein: CASGQDGYSGAFF.

The V call is TRBV25-1, the J call TRBJ2-1; 8 positions agree with TRBD1. The V gene's germline CDR1 is MGHDK and CDR2 SYGVNS. The V and J ends lost 8 bases and 15 bases, in that order; junction bases with no gene match: 9. CDR3 length: 11 amino acids. The CDR3: CASFAQGVWFF. DNA of the CDR3: TGTGCCAGCTTCGCACAGGGGGTCTGGTTCTTC.

The chain joins TRBV18 to TRBJ1-1; D unclear. Trimming stripped 1 base from V and 1 base from J, with 4 bases between. Germline CDR1 and CDR2: KGHSH and LQKENI. The CDR3 has 13 residues. CDR3 amino acids: CASSPQGNTEAFF. The CDR3, as DNA: TGTGCCAGCTCACCACAGGGGAACACTGAAGCTTTCTTT.

This clone has a single count. The rearrangement uses TRBV11-3 and TRBJ1-1, with D maybe TRBD1 (5 bases). Germline V gene sequence: CDR1 SGHNT, CDR2 YENEEA. The germline V and J ends were trimmed by 10 bases and 1 base, with 13 bases remaining between them. CDR3 length: 13 amino acids. CDR3 protein: CATPPQGNTEAFF. The CDR3 region has the DNA TGTGCCACCCCCCCCCAGGGGAACACTGAAGCTTTCTTT.

This chain connects TRBV4-1 to TRBJ2-3, with TRBD2 as a possible D gene (6 bases). V was clipped by 3 bases and J by 5 bases, with 15 bases between them. The CDR3 consists of 15 residues. Germline assignment: CDR1 MGHRA and CDR2 YSYEKL. The CDR3 protein is CASSQVYGEVDTQYF. CDR3 in DNA: TGCGCCAGCAGCCAGGTGTACGGGGAGGTAGATACGCAGTATTTT.

The chain is built from TRBV5-1 and TRBJ2-5; the D gene is possibly TRBD2 (5 bases). Trimming removed 0 bases at V and 1 base at J, with 7 bases between. Germline V gene data show CDR1 as SGHRS and CDR2 as YFSETQ. The CDR3 consists of 14 residues. The CDR3 sequence: CASSLGAAQETQYF. DNA of the CDR3: TGCGCCAGCAGCTTGGGAGCGGCCCAAGAGACCCAGTACTTC.

The chain joins TRBV7-9 to TRBJ2-4, with D perhaps matching TRBD2 (6 bases). The CDR3 spans 16 residues. Germline CDR1 SEHNR, CDR2 FQNEAQ (reference sequence). The V and J ends lost 4 bases and 8 bases respectively, with 21 bases between them. The chain's CDR3 is CASSSFPGGSPDIQYF. In nucleotides, the CDR3 is TGTGCCAGCAGCTCGTTCCCTGGGGGGTCCCCAGACATTCAGTACTTC.

The chain couples TRBV28 to TRBJ2-4; D is unresolved. The CDR3 has 12 amino acids. Germline V gives CDR1 MDHEN, CDR2 SYDVKM. Trimming shortened V by 8 bases and J by 0 bases, and 5 bases separated the two germline ends. The CDR3 nucleotides read TGTGCCAGCGCCCTAGCCAAAAACATTCAGTACTTC. Protein product: CASALAKNIQYF. Looking up the rest from reference TRBV28 and TRBJ2-4 gives the full variable domain: DVKVTQSSRYLVKRTGEKVFLECVQDMDHENMFWYRQDPGLGLRLIYFSYDVKMKEKGDIPEGYSVSREKKERFSLILESASTNQTSMYLCASALAKNIQYFGAGTRLSVL.

The chain joins TRBV30 to TRBJ1-6, with 9 bases matching TRBD1. Losses at the gene ends were 3 bases for V and 12 bases for J; bases not matched to a gene: 6. This CDR3 is built from 13 residues. CDR1 and CDR2 (germline): GTSNPN, SVGIG (reference sequence). The CDR3 loop reads CAWRNGQGRPLHF. The CDR3 DNA reads TGTGCCTGGAGAAACGGACAGGGGCGACCCCTCCACTTT.

This clone has more than one count but fewer than ten. V and J are TRBV5-1 and TRBJ1-5; D is unresolved. The CDR3 length is 16 residues. The ends were cut back, 0 bases at V and 6 bases at J, with 16 bases in the middle. CDR1 is SGHRS and CDR2 is YFSETQ in the germline V gene. This CDR3 reads CASSLEPGMQSQPQHF. CDR3 DNA: TGCGCCAGCAGCTTGGAGCCGGGAATGCAATCTCAGCCCCAGCATTTT.

The rearrangement joins TRBV6-5 to TRBJ2-7, with TRBD1 as a possible D gene (6 bases). Looked up from germline, CDR1 is MNHEY and CDR2 is SVGAGI. The CDR3 has 12 amino acids. Deletions cut 11 bases from V and 2 bases from J, with 13 bases between. The CDR3 region has the DNA TGTGCCTGTTCGACAGGTACCTACGAGCAGTACTTC. It codes for CACSTGTYEQYF.

This CDR3 reads CASSVEHSSYEQYF. The CDR3 DNA is TGTGCCAGCAGCGTAGAACACAGCTCCTACGAGCAGTACTTC. The rearrangement links TRBV9 to TRBJ2-7; no clear D gene. V was pared by 0 bases and J by 0 bases, with 7 bases between. The CDR3 has 14 amino acids. CDR1 and CDR2 from the germline V gene are SGDLS and YYNGEE.

The J gene is TRBJ1-4, the V gene TRBV15; tentative D call: TRBD1 (6 bases). The CDR3 has 15 residues. The ends were cut back, 2 bases at V and 8 bases at J, with 15 bases in the middle. Germline-derived CDR1 and CDR2 are LNHNV and YYDKDF (reference sequence). The CDR3 region is CATSRSPGTSEKLFF. DNA for the CDR3: TGTGCCACCAGCAGATCCCCCGGGACAAGCGAAAAACTGTTTTTT. The full variable domain, completed using reference TRBV15 and TRBJ1-4, is DAMVIQNPRYQVTQFGKPVTLSCSQTLNHNVMYWYQQKSSQAPKLLFHYYDKDFNNEADTPDNFQSRRPNTSFCFLDIRSPGLGDTAMYLCATSRSPGTSEKLFFGSGTQLSVL.

The V gene is TRBV6-5, the J gene TRBJ1-4; D gene unclear. The CDR3 covers 13 residues. V gave up 0 bases and J gave up 10 bases, with 9 bases separating them. In germline, CDR1 is MNHEY, CDR2 SVGAGI. CDR3 coding DNA: TGTGCCAGCAGTTACTCGAGTGGACGAAAACTGTTTTTT. It specifies CASSYSSGRKLFF.

The V gene is TRBV5-6, the J gene TRBJ2-7; D might be TRBD2 (5 bases). Per germline, CDR1 SGHDT and CDR2 YYEEEE. V gave up 0 bases and J gave up 2 bases, with 6 bases separating them. This CDR3 has 13 residues. CDR3 sequence: CASSLGEPYEQYF. For the CDR3, the DNA is TGTGCCAGCAGCTTGGGGGAGCCCTACGAGCAGTACTTC.

This clone has only one observation. The V call is TRBV21-1, the J call TRBJ2-1; the D segment call TRBD1 is taken from the table without a DNA check. TRBV21-1 has pseudogene status. The CDR3 is 15 residues long. CDR3 nucleotide sequence: TGTGCCAGCAGTATAGGGGATTTGCTTAACAATGAGCAGTTCTTC. This codes for CASSIGDLLNNEQFF.

Only one count was recorded for this clone. This chain uses TRBV28 with TRBJ1-5; D remains unclear. This CDR3 has 15 residues. Germline values: CDR1 MDHEN, CDR2 SYDVKM. V was trimmed by 10 bases and J by 5 bases, leaving 21 bases between them. CDR3 coding DNA: TGTGCCACCTCGGCCGGGGAGGGAAGGTATCAGCCCCAGCATTTT. Encoded protein: CATSAGEGRYQPQHF.

The chain's CDR3 is CATHRGQGAGGELFF. CDR3 in DNA: TGTGCCACGCATAGGGGACAGGGGGCCGGAGGGGAGCTGTTTTTT. The chain couples TRBV6-6 to TRBJ2-2, with 12 bases matching TRBD1. Trimming cost V 10 bases and J 8 bases; bases outside gene matches: 11. The length of the CDR3 is 15 residues. Germline V lookup: CDR1 MNHNY, CDR2 SVGAGI (reference sequence).

The V call is TRBV6-6, the J call TRBJ1-1, with no clear D. Trimming removed 6 bases from V and 4 bases from J, with 12 bases in between. The germline gives CDR1 MNHNY, CDR2 SVGAGI (reference sequence). The CDR3 covers 13 residues. The CDR3, as DNA: TGTGCCAGCAGGGGGTTAAAGACCACTGAAGCTTTCTTT. Translating gives CASRGLKTTEAFF.

On this clone itself: The sample has other DNA sequences that encode this CDR3 too. The V gene is TRBV27, the J gene TRBJ1-1; tentatively, D is TRBD1 (6 bases). The V gene's germline CDR1 is MNHEY and CDR2 SMNVEV (reference sequence). The CDR3 totals 14 residues. V dropped 2 bases and J dropped 2 bases, with 9 bases sitting between them. The CDR3 reads CASSLRGANTEAFF. The CDR3 DNA reads TGTGCCAGCAGTTTACGGGGGGCCAACACTGAAGCTTTCTTT.

The chain joins TRBV7-2 to TRBJ2-1; 7 bases are a match to TRBD2. V lost 5 bases to trimming and J lost 4 bases; unmatched junction nucleotides: 5. Per germline, CDR1 SGHTA and CDR2 FQGNSA. The CDR3 has 14 residues. CDR3 nucleotide sequence: TGTGCCAGCAGCCTCGTGGGGGGGTACAATGAGCAGTTCTTC. Translation gives CASSLVGGYNEQFF.

The rearrangement joins TRBV9 to TRBJ2-3, with 11 positions matching TRBD1. V gave up 3 bases and J gave up 3 bases; unmatched junction bases: 6. CDR1 and CDR2 (germline): SGDLS, YYNGEE. The CDR3 contains 16 residues. The CDR3 DNA reads TGTGCCAGCAGCGCCGAGGGACAGGGGGAGACAGATACGCAGTATTTT. This translates into CASSAEGQGETDTQYF. The entire variable domain, with the rest obtained from reference TRBV9 and TRBJ2-3, is as follows: DSGVTQTPKHLITATGQRVTLRCSPRSGDLSVYWYQQSLDQGLQFLIQYYNGEERAKGNILERFSAQQFPDLHSELNLSSLELGDSALYFCASSAEGQGETDTQYFGPGTRLTVL.

The rearrangement joins TRBV7-8 to TRBJ1-3; unclear D gene. CDR1 and CDR2 from the germline V gene are SGHVS and FQNEAQ. The CDR3 contains 13 residues. Trimming took off 7 bases at V and 2 bases at J, with 9 bases between the two ends. CDR3: CASTPSPGNTIYF. Here the CDR3 DNA reads TGTGCCAGCACCCCCAGTCCTGGAAACACCATATATTTT. The full variable domain, completed using reference TRBV7-8 and TRBJ1-3, is GAGVSQSPRYKVAKRGQDVALRCDPISGHVSLFWYQQALGQGPEFLTYFQNEAQLDKSGLPSDRFFAERPEGSVSTLKIQRTQQEDSAVYLCASTPSPGNTIYFGEGSWLTVV.

This chain joins TRBV7-9 and TRBJ2-5; D is unclear. The J call may be mistaken, given a closer DNA end match to TRBJ2-7. Germline-derived CDR1 and CDR2 are SEHNR and FQNEAQ (reference sequence). The CDR3 spans 16 residues. DNA for the CDR3: TGTGCCAGCAGCAGCCCTTTGAGGACGGGTTCCTACGAGCAGTACTTC. Amino acids: CASSSPLRTGSYEQYF.